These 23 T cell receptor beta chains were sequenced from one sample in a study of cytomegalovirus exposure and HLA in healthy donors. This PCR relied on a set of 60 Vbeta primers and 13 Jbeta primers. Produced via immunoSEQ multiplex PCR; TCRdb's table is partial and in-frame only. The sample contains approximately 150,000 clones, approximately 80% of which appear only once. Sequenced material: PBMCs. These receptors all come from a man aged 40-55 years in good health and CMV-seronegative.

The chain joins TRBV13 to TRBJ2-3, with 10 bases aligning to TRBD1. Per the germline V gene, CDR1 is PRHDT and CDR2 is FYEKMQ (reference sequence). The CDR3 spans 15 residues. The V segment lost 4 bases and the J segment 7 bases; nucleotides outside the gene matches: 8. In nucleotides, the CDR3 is TGTGCCAGCAGCTCGACAGGGGGCGCCTCTAATACGCAGTATTTT. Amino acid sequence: CASSSTGGASNTQYF.

This CDR3 reads CASSSGTRRGEDTQYF. The CDR3 DNA reads TGTGCCAGCAGCTCCGGGACTCGCCGGGGTGAAGATACGCAGTATTTT. The chain joins TRBV5-8 to TRBJ2-3, with D maybe TRBD2 (6 bases). CDR3 size: 16 residues. V lost 3 bases, J lost 5 bases, and 19 bases lay in between. Germline values: CDR1 SGHTS, CDR2 YDEGEE.

DNA for the CDR3: TGTGCCAGCAGCTGGGGGTCAGGGGCGGATTCACCCCTCCACTTT. It specifies CASSWGSGADSPLHF. The genes are TRBV7-6 and TRBJ1-6; TRBD1 is a possible D gene (6 bases). The germline V gene encodes CDR1 SGHVS and CDR2 FNYEAQ. V dropped 4 bases and J dropped 8 bases, with 15 bases sitting between them. The CDR3 is 15 amino acids. Together with reference TRBV7-6 and TRBJ1-6, the CDR3 gives the full variable domain: GAGVSQSPRYKVTKRGQDVALRCDPISGHVSLYWYRQALGQGPEFLTYFNYEAQQDKSGLPNDRFSAERPEGSISTLTIQRTEQRDSAMYRCASSWGSGADSPLHFGNGTRLTVT.

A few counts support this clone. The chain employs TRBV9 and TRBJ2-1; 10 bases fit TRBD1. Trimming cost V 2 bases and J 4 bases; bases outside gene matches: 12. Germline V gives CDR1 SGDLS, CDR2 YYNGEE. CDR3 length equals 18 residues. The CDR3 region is CASSVQPGQGPSYNEQFF. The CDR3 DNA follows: TGTGCCAGCAGCGTTCAACCGGGACAGGGGCCATCATACAATGAGCAGTTCTTC.

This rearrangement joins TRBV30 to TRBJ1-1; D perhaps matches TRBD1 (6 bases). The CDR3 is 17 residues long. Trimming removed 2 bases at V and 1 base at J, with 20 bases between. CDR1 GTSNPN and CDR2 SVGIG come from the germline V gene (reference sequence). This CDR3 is CAWSSKGPGVGNTEAFF. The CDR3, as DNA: TGTGCCTGGAGTTCTAAGGGGCCAGGGGTTGGGAACACTGAAGCTTTCTTT.

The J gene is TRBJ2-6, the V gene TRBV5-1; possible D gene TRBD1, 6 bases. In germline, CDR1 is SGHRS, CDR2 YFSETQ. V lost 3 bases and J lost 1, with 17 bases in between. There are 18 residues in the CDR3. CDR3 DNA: TGCGCCAGCAGCTCGAGAACAGGGCCACTATCTGGGGCCAACGTCCTGACTTTC. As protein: CASSSRTGPLSGANVLTF.

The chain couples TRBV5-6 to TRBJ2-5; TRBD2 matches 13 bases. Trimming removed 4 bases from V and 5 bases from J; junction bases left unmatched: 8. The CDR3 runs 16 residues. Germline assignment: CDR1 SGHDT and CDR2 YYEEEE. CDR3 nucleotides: TGTGCCAGCAGCCCGCGGACTAGCGGGGGAGAGGAGACCCAGTACTTC. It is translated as CASSPRTSGGEETQYF.

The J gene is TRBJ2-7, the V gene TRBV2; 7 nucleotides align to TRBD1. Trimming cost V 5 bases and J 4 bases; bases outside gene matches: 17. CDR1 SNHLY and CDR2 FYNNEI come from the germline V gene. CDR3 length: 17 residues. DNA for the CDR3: TGTGCCAGCAGTACCAATCATAGACAGGGTAGGATTTACGAGCAGTACTTC. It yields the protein CASSTNHRQGRIYEQYF. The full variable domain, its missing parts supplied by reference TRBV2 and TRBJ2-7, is EPEVTQTPSHQVTQMGQEVILRCVPISNHLYFYWYRQILGQKVEFLVSFYNNEISEKSEIFDDQFSVERPDGSNFTLKIRSTKLEDSAMYFCASSTNHRQGRIYEQYFGPGTRLTVT.

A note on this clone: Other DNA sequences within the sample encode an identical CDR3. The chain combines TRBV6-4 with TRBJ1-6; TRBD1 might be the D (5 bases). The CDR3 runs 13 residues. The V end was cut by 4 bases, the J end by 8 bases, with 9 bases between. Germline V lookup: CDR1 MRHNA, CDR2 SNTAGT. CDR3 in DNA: TGTGCCAGCAGTGTCCTCAGGGATTCACCCCTCCACTTT. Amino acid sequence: CASSVLRDSPLHF.

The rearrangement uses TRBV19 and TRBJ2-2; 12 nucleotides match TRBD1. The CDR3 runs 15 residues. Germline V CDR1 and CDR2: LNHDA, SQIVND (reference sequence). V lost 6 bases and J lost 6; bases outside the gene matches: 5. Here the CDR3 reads CASRPGQGAAGELFF. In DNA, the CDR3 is TGTGCCAGTAGACCGGGACAGGGGGCGGCCGGGGAGCTGTTTTTT.

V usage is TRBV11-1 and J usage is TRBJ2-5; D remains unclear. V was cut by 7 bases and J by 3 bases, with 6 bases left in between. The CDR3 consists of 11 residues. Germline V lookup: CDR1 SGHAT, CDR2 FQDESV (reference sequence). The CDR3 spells CASMAEETQYF. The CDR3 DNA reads TGTGCCAGCATGGCGGAAGAGACCCAGTACTTC.

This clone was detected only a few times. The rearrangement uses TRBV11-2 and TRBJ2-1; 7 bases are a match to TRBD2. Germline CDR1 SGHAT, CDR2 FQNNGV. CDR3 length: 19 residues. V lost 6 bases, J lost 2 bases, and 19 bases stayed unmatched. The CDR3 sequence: CASRGGESTLTVTYNEQFF. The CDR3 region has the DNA TGTGCCAGCAGGGGGGGGGAGTCTACCCTTACGGTGACCTACAATGAGCAGTTCTTC.

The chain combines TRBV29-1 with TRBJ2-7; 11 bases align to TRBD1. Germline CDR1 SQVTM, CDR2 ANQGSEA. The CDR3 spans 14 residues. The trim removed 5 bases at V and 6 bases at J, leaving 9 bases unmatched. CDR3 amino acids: CSVLGWTGGGEQYF. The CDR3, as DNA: TGCAGCGTTCTGGGGTGGACAGGGGGCGGCGAGCAGTACTTC.

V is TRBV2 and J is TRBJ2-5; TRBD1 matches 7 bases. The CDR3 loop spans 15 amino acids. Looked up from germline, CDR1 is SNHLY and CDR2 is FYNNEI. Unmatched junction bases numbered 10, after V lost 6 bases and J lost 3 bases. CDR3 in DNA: TGTGCCAGCAGGGGGGACAGTTTTTTCGAAGAGACCCAGTACTTC. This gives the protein CASRGDSFFEETQYF.

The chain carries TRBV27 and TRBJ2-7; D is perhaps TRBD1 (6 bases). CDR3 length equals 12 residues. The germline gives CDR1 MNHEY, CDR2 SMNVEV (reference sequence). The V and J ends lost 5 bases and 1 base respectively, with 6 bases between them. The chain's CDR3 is CASSTGSYEQYF. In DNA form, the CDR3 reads TGTGCCAGCAGTACAGGGTCCTACGAGCAGTACTTC.

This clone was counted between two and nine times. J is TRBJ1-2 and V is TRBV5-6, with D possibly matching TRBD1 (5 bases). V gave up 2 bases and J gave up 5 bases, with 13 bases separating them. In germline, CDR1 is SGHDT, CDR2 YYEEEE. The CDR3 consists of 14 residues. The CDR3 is CASSFVGGGYGYTF. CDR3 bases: TGTGCCAGCAGCTTTGTCGGGGGGGGTTATGGCTACACCTTC.

CDR3 loop: CASSRENYGYTF. The CDR3, as DNA: TGTGCCAGCAGCCGGGAGAACTATGGCTACACCTTC. The rearrangement links TRBV7-9 to TRBJ1-2, with D uncertain. Trimming took 5 bases from V and 2 from J, leaving 6 bases between them. Per germline, CDR1 SEHNR and CDR2 FQNEAQ (reference sequence). The CDR3 totals 12 residues.

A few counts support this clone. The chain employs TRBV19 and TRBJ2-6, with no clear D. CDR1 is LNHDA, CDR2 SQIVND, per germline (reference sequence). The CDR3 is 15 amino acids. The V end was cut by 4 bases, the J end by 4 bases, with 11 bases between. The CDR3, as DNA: TGTGCCAGTAGTAGTAAAAGCGCCGGGGCCAACGTCCTGACTTTC. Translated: CASSSKSAGANVLTF.

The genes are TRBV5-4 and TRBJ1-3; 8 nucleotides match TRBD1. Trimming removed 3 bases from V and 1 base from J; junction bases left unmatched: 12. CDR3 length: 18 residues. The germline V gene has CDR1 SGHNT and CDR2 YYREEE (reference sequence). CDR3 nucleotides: TGTGCCAGCAGCTCCTCAGGGGGCCCATTGGGGTCTGGAAACACCATATATTTT. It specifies CASSSSGGPLGSGNTIYF.

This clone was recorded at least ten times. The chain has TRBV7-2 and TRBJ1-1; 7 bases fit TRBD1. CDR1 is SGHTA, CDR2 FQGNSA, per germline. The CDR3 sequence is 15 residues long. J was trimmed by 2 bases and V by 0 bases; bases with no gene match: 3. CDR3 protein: CASSLAGTANTEAFF. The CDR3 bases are TGTGCCAGCAGCTTAGCGGGGACAGCTAACACTGAAGCTTTCTTT.

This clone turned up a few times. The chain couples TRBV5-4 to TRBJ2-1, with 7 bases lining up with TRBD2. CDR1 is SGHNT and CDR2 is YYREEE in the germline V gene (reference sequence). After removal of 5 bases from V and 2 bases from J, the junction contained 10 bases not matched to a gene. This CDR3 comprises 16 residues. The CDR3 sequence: CASRLGGRTPYNEQFF. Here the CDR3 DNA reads TGTGCCAGCAGACTGGGGGGGAGGACTCCCTACAATGAGCAGTTCTTC.

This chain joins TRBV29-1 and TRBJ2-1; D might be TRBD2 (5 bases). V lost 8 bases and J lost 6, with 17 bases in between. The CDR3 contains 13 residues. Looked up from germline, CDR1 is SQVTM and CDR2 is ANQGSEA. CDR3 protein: CSPGMGQSNEQFF. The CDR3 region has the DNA TGCAGCCCCGGGATGGGTCAGAGCAATGAGCAGTTCTTC.

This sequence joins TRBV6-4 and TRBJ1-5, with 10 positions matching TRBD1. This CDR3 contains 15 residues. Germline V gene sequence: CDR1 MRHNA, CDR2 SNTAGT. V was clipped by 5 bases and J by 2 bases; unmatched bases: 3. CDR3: CASSSGTGGNQPQHF. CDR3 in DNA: TGTGCCAGCAGTTCCGGGACAGGGGGCAATCAGCCCCAGCATTTT.